The clone carrying this T cell receptor (beta chain) was seen a handful of times. Antigen: not known. The source of the sample is a study of human T cells and chemical hapten exposure. About the research overall: Patch tests applied 0.01% DPC to the upper back, read at 6 days.

Under the authors' procedure: Per sample, the median was approximately 96,000 TCRs, with values from approximately 25,000 to 650,000. TCRdb reprocessed the RACE reads with MiXCR, giving one entry per CDR3 protein. The authors' filters were not applied to this entry. The sample has tens of thousands of distinct CDR3 sequences; roughly 7.6% are singletons. The CDR3 runs to 18 residues. The V segment lost 2 bases and the J segment 7 bases; nucleotides outside the gene matches: 12. Germline V gene lookup returns CDR1 SGHTA and CDR2 FQGNSA. Study results and limitations: While controls formed fewer of them, expanded TCRs formed significantly more large CDR3 similarity clusters. Alopecia affecting every donor means their immune response may not match healthy people's.

Noted time point: patch test 1, 2 weeks after DPC sensitization. Noted treatment: therapeutic diphenylcyclopropenone sensitization with weekly scalp DPC. This TCR derives from a woman in her 30s with alopecia areata. Some clones in this sample may be carry-over from other donors' samples. This chain joins TRBV7-2 and TRBJ2-1; 12 positions agree with TRBD2. The input for sequencing was whole blood, taken in connection with sensitization to the hapten diphenylcyclopropenone (DPC). CDR3 coding DNA: TGTGCCAGCAGCTTATGGGCTAGCGGGGGGGCATCTGAAAATGAGCAGTTCTTC. It translates to CASSLWASGGASENEQFF.